These 14 T cell receptor beta chains share one sample of origin, sequenced in a study of immune cell composition in non-small cell lung cancer. Sequencing was performed with immunoSEQ multiplex PCR; in TCRdb, only in-frame clones are kept and a portion is missing. Here the sample spans over 5,500 clones, around 80% being singletons. Material for sequencing was lung tumor tissue. Receptors were obtained from a human donor with non-small cell lung cancer.

This clone occurred once. V usage is TRBV18 and J usage is TRBJ1-6; 7 bases match TRBD1. The CDR3 loop spans 16 amino acids. J lost 9 bases, V lost 0 bases, and 8 bases had no gene match. Germline V gives CDR1 KGHSH, CDR2 LQKENI. CDR3: CASSPPATGLASPLHF. CDR3 nucleotide sequence: TGTGCCAGCTCACCACCTGCGACAGGGCTAGCTTCACCCCTCCACTTT.

J is TRBJ1-1 and V is TRBV20-1; D not certain. Germline-derived CDR1 and CDR2 are DFQATT and SNEGSKA (reference sequence). This CDR3 is built from 11 residues. V was trimmed by 8 bases and J by 5 bases, leaving 12 bases between them. DNA for the CDR3: TGCAGTCCTCTGGGGAGAACTGAAGCTTTCTTT. Amino acids: CSPLGRTEAFF.

V usage is TRBV5-3 and J usage is TRBJ1-1; 7 nucleotides agree with TRBD1. TRBV5-3 has ORF status, its function being uncertain. The junction had 6 bases not matched to a gene; V was cut back by 4 bases and J by 6 bases. CDR3 length: 13 amino acids. CDR3 bases: TGTGCCAGAAGCCAAAACAGGGGCGCTGAAGCTTTCTTT. This sequence encodes CARSQNRGAEAFF.

A few counts support this clone. J is TRBJ2-2 and V is TRBV19, with 8 bases identical to TRBD1. The CDR3 is made up of 14 amino acids. V shed 9 bases, J shed 3 bases, and the junction held 6 bases outside the gene matches. Germline V CDR1 and CDR2: LNHDA, SQIVND (reference sequence). The CDR3 is CASRPGGYTGELFF. The CDR3 bases are TGTGCCAGCAGGCCAGGGGGCTACACCGGGGAGCTGTTTTTT.

This sequence joins TRBV14 and TRBJ1-1; D is undetermined. The germline V gene encodes CDR1 SGHDN and CDR2 FVKESK. The CDR3 is 13 residues long. V gave up 5 bases and J gave up 1 base, with 8 bases separating them. CDR3 sequence reads: CASSVWPNTEAFF. The CDR3 coding sequence is TGTGCCAGCAGCGTGTGGCCGAACACTGAAGCTTTCTTT. The variable domain in full, with the rest retrieved from reference TRBV14 and TRBJ1-1, is EAGVTQFPSHSVIEKGQTVTLRCDPISGHDNLYWYRRVMGKEIKFLLHFVKESKQDESGMPNNRFLAERTGGTYSTLKVQPAELEDSGVYFCASSVWPNTEAFFGQGTRLTVV.

The chain links TRBV21-1 to TRBJ1-5; the D call of TRBD1 is as the table states it, not checked on the DNA. TRBV21-1 is a known pseudogene. The CDR3 sequence is 15 residues long. The chain's CDR3 is CASSKARGRNQPQHF. The CDR3 DNA reads TGTGCCAGCAGCAAAGCTAGGGGGCGGAATCAGCCCCAGCATTTT.

V gene TRBV7-8 combines with J gene TRBJ2-7, with 15 bases lining up with TRBD2. The CDR3 spans 17 residues. Germline CDR1 is SGHVS and CDR2 is FQNEAQ. Trimming took 5 bases from V and 0 from J; bases not matched to a gene: 5. The CDR3 DNA reads TGTGCCAGCAGCCCGGGACTAGCGGGGGGAACCTCCTACGAGCAGTACTTC. It specifies CASSPGLAGGTSYEQYF.

The chain uses TRBV4-3 and TRBJ2-7, with TRBD2 as a possible D gene (5 bases). The CDR3 is 13 amino acids. The germline V gene has CDR1 LGHNA and CDR2 YSLEER. Trimming took off 0 bases at V and 7 bases at J, with 10 bases between the two ends. In DNA, the CDR3 is TGCGCCAGCAGCCAAGAGGGTTGGGAGGAGCAGTACTTC. Protein sequence: CASSQEGWEEQYF.

CDR3 DNA: TGCGCCAGCAGCTTGGGGTGGACAGCGCGCTCCTACGAGCAGTACTTC. Translated: CASSLGWTARSYEQYF. The rearrangement uses TRBV5-1 and TRBJ2-7, with a tentative D call TRBD1 (6 bases). Trimming removed 0 bases at V and 0 bases at J, with 13 bases between. Germline V CDR1 and CDR2: SGHRS, YFSETQ. The CDR3 spans 16 residues. The full variable domain, completed using reference TRBV5-1 and TRBJ2-7, is KAGVTQTPRYLIKTRGQQVTLSCSPISGHRSVSWYQQTPGQGLQFLFEYFSETQRNKGNFPGRFSGRQFSNSRSEMNVSTLELGDSALYLCASSLGWTARSYEQYFGPGTRLTVT.

Note on this clone: Mismatch with germline at one junction end may stem from a read error. The genes are TRBV6-1 and TRBJ1-2, with no clear D. CDR1 is MNHNS and CDR2 is SASEGT in the germline V gene. This CDR3 region has 12 residues. The CDR3 DNA reads TGTGCCAGCAGTGAAGGGTCCTTAATACTTATCTTC. This codes for CASSEGSLILIF.

This sequence joins TRBV6-5 and TRBJ2-5; 7 nucleotides match TRBD2. The junction had 6 bases not matched to a gene; V was cut back by 5 bases and J by 0 bases. The V gene's germline CDR1 is MNHEY and CDR2 SVGAGI. CDR3 size: 15 residues. This chain's CDR3 is CASSPGGIYQETQYF. CDR3 in DNA: TGTGCCAGCAGTCCCGGGGGGATTTACCAAGAGACCCAGTACTTC.

The rearrangement links TRBV5-4 to TRBJ2-2; TRBD1 is a possible D gene (5 bases). CDR3 length: 17 residues. The V end was cut by 1 base, the J end by 0 bases, with 13 bases between. Looked up from germline, CDR1 is SGHNT and CDR2 is YYREEE (reference sequence). For the CDR3, the DNA is TGTGCCAGCAGCTTGTCCCCGGACAATGCGAACACCGGGGAGCTGTTTTTT. It translates to CASSLSPDNANTGELFF.

The chain recombines TRBV5-6 with TRBJ2-7, with a weak D call TRBD1 (5 bases). The CDR3 has 14 residues. V dropped 2 bases and J dropped 4 bases, with 13 bases sitting between them. Germline CDR1 reads SGHDT; CDR2 reads YYEEEE. The CDR3 DNA reads as TGTGCCAGCAGCTTTGAACTGGGGCTTTACGAGCAGTACTTC. Its protein is CASSFELGLYEQYF. The whole variable domain, filled in from reference TRBV5-6 and TRBJ2-7, reads DAGVTQSPTHLIKTRGQQVTLRCSPKSGHDTVSWYQQALGQGPQFIFQYYEEEERQRGNFPDRFSGHQFPNYSSELNVNALLLGDSALYLCASSFELGLYEQYFGPGTRLTVT.

The V and J genes are TRBV2 and TRBJ2-3; D perhaps matches TRBD1 (6 bases). The CDR3 is 15 amino acids. The V end lost 6 bases, the J end lost 3 bases, and 16 bases lay between the germline ends. Germline CDR1 and CDR2: SNHLY and FYNNEI. The CDR3 loop is CASSTRGGRTDTQYF. The DNA for the CDR3 is TGTGCCAGCAGCACAAGAGGGGGACGTACAGATACGCAGTATTTT.